Shown below are 26 T cell receptor beta chains from a single sample sequenced in a study of cytotoxic CD8 clonotypes in ibrutinib-treated CLL. Some clones are missing from TCRdb's copy, which holds only in-frame ones; the method was immunoSEQ multiplex PCR. The table has approximately 120,000 clones, 80% to 85% seen once. This material consisted of PBMCs, taken after 24 months of ibrutinib treatment. These receptor sequences come from a human donor with chronic lymphocytic leukemia.

The V and J genes are TRBV7-7 and TRBJ1-1; the match to TRBD1 covers 9 bases. Germline lookup yields CDR1 SSHAT and CDR2 FNYEAQ (reference sequence). With V trimmed by 5 bases and J by 4 bases, 2 bases remained unmatched. The CDR3 extends over 13 amino acids. The CDR3 loop reads CASSPGQGTEAFF. As DNA, the CDR3 is TGTGCCAGCAGCCCGGGACAGGGCACTGAAGCTTTCTTT.

The rearrangement joins TRBV9 to TRBJ2-3, with 10 bases matching TRBD2. The germline V gene encodes CDR1 SGDLS and CDR2 YYNGEE. Trimming took 4 bases from V and 2 from J; bases not matched to a gene: 10. The CDR3 spans 17 residues. The CDR3 region has the DNA TGTGCCAGCAGCACAAGAGGAGGACTAGCGGACACAGATACGCAGTATTTT. It specifies CASSTRGGLADTDTQYF.

This chain uses TRBV9 with TRBJ1-1; D might be TRBD1 (5 bases). The CDR3 contains 15 residues. V lost 0 bases, J lost 4 bases, and 13 bases lay in between. Germline CDR1 is SGDLS and CDR2 is YYNGEE. CDR3 in amino acids: CASSVEEFGGTEAFF. The CDR3 nucleotides read TGTGCCAGCAGCGTAGAGGAATTTGGGGGCACTGAAGCTTTCTTT.

This clone has only one observation. This chain links TRBV7-9 with TRBJ2-7; possibly TRBD2 for D (7 bases). Germline V gene sequence: CDR1 SEHNR, CDR2 FQNEAQ (reference sequence). Trimming removed 3 bases from V and 4 bases from J, with 16 bases in between. The CDR3 has 15 amino acids. CDR3 sequence: CASSLREGGSYEQYF. CDR3 bases: TGTGCCAGCAGCTTGAGGGAGGGGGGATCTTACGAGCAGTACTTC.

The chain links TRBV25-1 to TRBJ2-7; D is possibly TRBD1 (6 bases). Trimming took 5 bases from V and 2 from J, leaving 25 bases between them. The CDR3 sequence is 18 residues long. Germline CDR1 is MGHDK and CDR2 is SYGVNS. CDR3 sequence: CASSPVQGNMAYPYEQYF. CDR3 DNA: TGTGCCAGCAGTCCGGTCCAGGGGAATATGGCCTATCCCTACGAGCAGTACTTC.

This clone has more than one count but fewer than ten. The chain recombines TRBV7-2 with TRBJ1-1; D not resolved. Germline V lookup: CDR1 SGHTA, CDR2 FQGNSA. This CDR3 comprises 16 residues. V was trimmed by 0 bases and J by 1 base, leaving 12 bases between them. CDR3 residues: CASSLAPLDSNTEAFF. The CDR3 DNA reads TGTGCCAGCAGCTTAGCCCCCTTGGACTCGAACACTGAAGCTTTCTTT.

The chain joins TRBV7-2 to TRBJ1-3; D is uncertain. The CDR3 spans 15 residues. Germline CDR1 SGHTA, CDR2 FQGNSA. V lost 7 bases, J lost 0 bases, and 13 bases lay in between. The CDR3 DNA reads TGTGCCAGCACCCAACAACCATCCTCTGGAAACACCATATATTTT. It specifies CASTQQPSSGNTIYF.

The chain joins TRBV18 to TRBJ1-1, with D perhaps matching TRBD1 (6 bases). V lost 3 bases to trimming and J lost 6 bases, with 14 bases between them. Germline CDR1 reads KGHSH; CDR2 reads LQKENI. This CDR3 comprises 14 residues. CDR3 protein: CASSPRGGFAEAFF. The CDR3 DNA reads as TGTGCCAGCTCACCCAGGGGAGGGTTTGCTGAAGCTTTCTTT.

The V gene is TRBV5-6, the J gene TRBJ2-5; D is unclear. V dropped 4 bases and J dropped 5 bases, with 18 bases sitting between them. The CDR3 has 15 residues. Per germline, CDR1 SGHDT and CDR2 YYEEEE. CDR3 coding DNA: TGTGCCAGCAGCACACGAGACGGCCGTCGGGAGACCCAGTACTTC. Its translation: CASSTRDGRRETQYF.

The rearrangement uses TRBV7-2 and TRBJ2-6; no clear D. This CDR3 comprises 16 residues. Trimming shortened V by 5 bases and J by 0 bases, and 11 bases separated the two germline ends. From germline, CDR1 is SGHTA and CDR2 FQGNSA. CDR3 sequence reads: CASSAAGSSGANVLTF. The CDR3 region has the DNA TGTGCCAGCAGCGCGGCCGGGTCCTCTGGGGCCAACGTCCTGACTTTC.

The rearrangement joins TRBV2 to TRBJ2-5; D is unresolved. CDR1 and CDR2 (germline): SNHLY, FYNNEI. This CDR3 has 14 amino acids. V was shortened by 3 bases and J by 1 base, with 9 bases between the two germline ends. The CDR3 DNA is TGTGCCAGCAGTGAGGCGCTACTCCAAGAGACCCAGTACTTC. Its protein is CASSEALLQETQYF.

The V and J genes are TRBV19 and TRBJ2-1; the D gene is possibly TRBD1 (6 bases). Between the trimmed V and J ends, which lost 5 bases and 6 bases, there was a span of 14 bases. The CDR3 spans 14 residues. CDR1 is LNHDA, CDR2 SQIVND, per germline (reference sequence). CDR3 protein: CASSWGTPSNEQFF. CDR3 DNA: TGTGCCAGTAGTTGGGGGACACCGTCCAATGAGCAGTTCTTC. The full variable domain, in which reference TRBV19 and TRBJ2-1 provide the parts outside the CDR3, is DGGITQSPKYLFRKEGQNVTLSCEQNLNHDAMYWYRQDPGQGLRLIYYSQIVNDFQKGDIAEGYSVSREKKESFPLTVTSAQKNPTAFYLCASSWGTPSNEQFFGPGTRLTVL.

The chain employs TRBV11-2 and TRBJ2-2; D not resolved. Trimming removed 3 bases at V and 3 bases at J, with 17 bases between. CDR1 SGHAT and CDR2 FQNNGV come from the germline V gene. The CDR3 spans 17 residues. In nucleotides, the CDR3 is TGTGCCAGCAGCTTGGTCCCGCCCGGTGTGTACACCGGGGAGCTGTTTTTT. Its translation: CASSLVPPGVYTGELFF.

The chain uses TRBV27 and TRBJ2-5; 11 bases line up with TRBD1. The trim removed 4 bases at V and 5 bases at J, leaving 0 bases unmatched. This CDR3 has 13 amino acids. CDR1 is MNHEY, CDR2 SMNVEV, per germline (reference sequence). The CDR3 nucleotides read TGTGCCAGCAGTTGGGACAGGGGGGAGACCCAGTACTTC. This encodes CASSWDRGETQYF.

V gene TRBV2 combines with J gene TRBJ1-1, with D possibly matching TRBD1 (5 bases). This CDR3 has 13 residues. Between the trimmed V and J ends, which lost 5 bases and 5 bases, there was a span of 12 bases. From germline, CDR1 is SNHLY and CDR2 FYNNEI. The CDR3 region has the DNA TGTGCCAGCAGTCAGGACGGGGGGACTGAAGCTTTCTTT. The encoded protein is CASSQDGGTEAFF.

The V and J genes are TRBV19 and TRBJ2-7; TRBD2 matches 8 bases. The germline V gene encodes CDR1 LNHDA and CDR2 SQIVND (reference sequence). Trimming removed 7 bases from V and 6 bases from J; junction bases left unmatched: 17. CDR3 size: 16 residues. The CDR3 bases are TGTGCCAGTATAGACTTATCGGGGGGGCTCAAAAGCGAGCAGTACTTC. It is translated as CASIDLSGGLKSEQYF.

The rearrangement links TRBV5-6 to TRBJ1-5; the match to TRBD1 covers 9 bases. The CDR3 sequence is 14 residues long. CDR1 and CDR2 (germline): SGHDT, YYEEEE. Unmatched junction bases numbered 5, after V lost 5 bases and J lost 5 bases. CDR3 sequence: CASSHRGLDQPQHF. CDR3 nucleotides: TGTGCCAGCAGTCACAGGGGGCTGGATCAGCCCCAGCATTTT. The full variable domain, completed using reference TRBV5-6 and TRBJ1-5, is DAGVTQSPTHLIKTRGQQVTLRCSPKSGHDTVSWYQQALGQGPQFIFQYYEEEERQRGNFPDRFSGHQFPNYSSELNVNALLLGDSALYLCASSHRGLDQPQHFGDGTRLSIL.

This chain connects TRBV2 to TRBJ2-7, with TRBD1 as a possible D gene (6 bases). The germline V gene has CDR1 SNHLY and CDR2 FYNNEI. This CDR3 region has 13 residues. Between the trimmed V and J ends, which lost 7 bases and 9 bases, there was a span of 19 bases. The CDR3 DNA reads as TGTGCCAGCAACCTCCTAGACAGGAACGGGCAGTACTTC. It specifies CASNLLDRNGQYF.

The chain couples TRBV6-1 to TRBJ1-5; D gene unclear. The CDR3 sequence is 15 residues long. CDR1 MNHNS and CDR2 SASEGT come from the germline V gene. V was pared by 3 bases and J by 1 base, with 10 bases between. CDR3 amino acids: CASSDGMASNQPQHF. The CDR3 DNA sequence: TGTGCCAGCAGTGACGGGATGGCCAGCAATCAGCCCCAGCATTTT.

The DNA for the CDR3 is TGCGCCAGCAGCTTGAGCGTCGGTGTGGGGGGATACGAGCAGTACTTC. It encodes CASSLSVGVGGYEQYF. The chain recombines TRBV5-1 with TRBJ2-7; TRBD2 might be the D (6 bases). CDR3 length: 16 amino acids. Trimming removed 1 base at V and 4 bases at J, with 18 bases between. Germline V gives CDR1 SGHRS, CDR2 YFSETQ.

This chain uses TRBV5-1 with TRBJ1-5; D is uncertain. V was trimmed by 0 bases and J by 5 bases, leaving 9 bases between them. This CDR3 is 14 amino acids long. Germline V gene lookup returns CDR1 SGHRS and CDR2 YFSETQ. In DNA form, the CDR3 reads TGCGCCAGCAGCTTGGGCGGACTCGATCAGCCCCAGCATTTT. Its protein product is CASSLGGLDQPQHF.

The gene calls are TRBV7-2 and TRBJ2-2; 7 positions agree with TRBD2. The CDR3 runs to 14 residues. CDR1 and CDR2 from the germline V gene are SGHTA and FQGNSA. V lost 2 bases to trimming and J lost 6 bases; unmatched junction nucleotides: 3. CDR3 amino acids: CASSLQGGPGELFF. As DNA, the CDR3 is TGTGCCAGCAGCTTACAGGGAGGGCCCGGGGAGCTGTTTTTT.

The genes are TRBV19 and TRBJ1-4; D call uncertain. CDR3 size: 15 residues. Trimming removed 0 bases from V and 0 bases from J, with 5 bases in between. The germline CDR1 and CDR2 sequences are LNHDA and SQIVND (reference sequence). CDR3 DNA sequence: TGTGCCAGTAGTATAGATGCAGCAACTAATGAAAAACTGTTTTTT. Amino acids: CASSIDAATNEKLFF.

The genes are TRBV9 and TRBJ2-7, with 7 bases matching TRBD1. Germline loops: CDR1 SGDLS, CDR2 YYNGEE. Unmatched junction bases numbered 7, after V lost 7 bases and J lost 0 bases. The CDR3 is 14 residues long. The CDR3 coding sequence is TGTGCCAGCTCGACCGGGACAGACTCCTACGAGCAGTACTTC. It codes for CASSTGTDSYEQYF.

This chain joins TRBV11-2 and TRBJ2-5; 8 nucleotides match TRBD2. The junction had 3 bases not matched to a gene; V was cut back by 5 bases and J by 4 bases. The CDR3 consists of 13 residues. The germline V gene has CDR1 SGHAT and CDR2 FQNNGV. In DNA form, the CDR3 reads TGTGCCAGCAGCCCGGCGGGGGGAGAGACCCAGTACTTC. Translated: CASSPAGGETQYF.

V usage is TRBV9 and J usage is TRBJ1-3; 7 bases match TRBD1. Germline values: CDR1 SGDLS, CDR2 YYNGEE. V dropped 7 bases and J dropped 0; count of bases not matched to a gene: 7. CDR3 length: 15 residues. The CDR3 protein is CASGRTGLSGNTIYF. Written as DNA, the CDR3 is TGTGCCAGCGGAAGGACAGGTCTCTCTGGAAACACCATATATTTT.